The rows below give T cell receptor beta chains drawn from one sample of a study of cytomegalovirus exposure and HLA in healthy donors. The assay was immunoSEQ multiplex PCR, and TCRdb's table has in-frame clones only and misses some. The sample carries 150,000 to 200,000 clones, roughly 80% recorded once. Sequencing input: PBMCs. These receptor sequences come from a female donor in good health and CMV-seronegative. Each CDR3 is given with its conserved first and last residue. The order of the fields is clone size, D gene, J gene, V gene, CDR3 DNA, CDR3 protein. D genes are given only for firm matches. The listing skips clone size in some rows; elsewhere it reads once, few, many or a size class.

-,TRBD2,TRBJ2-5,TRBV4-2,TGTGCCAGCAGCCAAGGGGGAAGGACTAGCCCGTTACAGTACTTC,CASSQGGRTSPLQYF
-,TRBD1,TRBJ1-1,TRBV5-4,TGTGCCAGCAGCGGGACAGGGGGCACTGAAGCTTTCTTT,CASSGTGGTEAFF
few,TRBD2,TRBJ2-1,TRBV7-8,TGTGCCAGCAGCCCGAGGACTAGCGGGGGGAATGAGCAGTTCTTC,CASSPRTSGGNEQFF
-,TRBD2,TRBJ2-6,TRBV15,TGTGCCACCAGCAGTGGACGGGGGGAAGGGGCCAACGTCCTGACTTTC,CATSSGRGEGANVLTF
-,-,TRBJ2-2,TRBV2,TGTGCCAGCAGTACGAGAGAGGGAACCGGGGAGCTGTTTTTT,CASSTREGTGELFF
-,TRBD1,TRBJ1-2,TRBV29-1,TGCAGCGTTGGGGGACAGGGGTATGGCTACACCTTC,CSVGGQGYGYTF
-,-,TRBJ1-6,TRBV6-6,TGTGCCAGCAGTTACTCGCCGGGGGTCGAGGGATCACCCCTCCACTTT,CASSYSPGVEGSPLHF
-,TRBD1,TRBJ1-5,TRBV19,TGTGCCAGTAGTATGGAGGCAGGGGGCTGGCAGCCCCAGCATTTT,CASSMEAGGWQPQHF
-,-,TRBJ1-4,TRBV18,TGTGCCAGCACGACTTCCGGGTTTGGAGAAAAACTGTTTTTT,CASTTSGFGEKLFF
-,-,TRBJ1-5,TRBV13,TGTGCCAGCACCCACGGGTTGGGCAATCAGCCCCAGCATTTT,CASTHGLGNQPQHF
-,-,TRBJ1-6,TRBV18,TGTGCCAGCTCACCGACCGATGGGGGGGCTACCTATAATTCACCCCTCCACTTT,CASSPTDGGATYNSPLHF